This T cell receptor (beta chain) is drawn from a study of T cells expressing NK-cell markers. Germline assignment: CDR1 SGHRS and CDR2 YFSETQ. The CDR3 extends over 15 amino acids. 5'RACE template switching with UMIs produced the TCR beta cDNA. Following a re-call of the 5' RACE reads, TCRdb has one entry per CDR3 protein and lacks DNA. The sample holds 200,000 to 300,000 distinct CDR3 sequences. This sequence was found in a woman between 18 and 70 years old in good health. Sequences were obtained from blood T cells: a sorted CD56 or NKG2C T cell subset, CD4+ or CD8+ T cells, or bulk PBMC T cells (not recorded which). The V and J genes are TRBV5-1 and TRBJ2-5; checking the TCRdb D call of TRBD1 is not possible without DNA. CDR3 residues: CASSLGGTGQETQYF.